This T cell receptor (beta chain) was captured in a study of T cells after posttransplantation cyclophosphamide. Sequencing used immunoSEQ multiplex PCR; TCRdb keeps in-frame clones, though not all of them. Among 20,000 to 25,000 clones listed, roughly nine tenths were seen once. Methotrexate plus calcineurin inhibitor accompanied controls' myeloablative marrow transplants; sampling was 1 year later. V was pared by 7 bases and J by 9 bases, with 19 bases between. Looked up from germline, CDR1 is MNHNY and CDR2 is SVGAGI (reference sequence). The CDR3 is 14 residues long. This TCR was sampled from a female patient between 30 and 40 years old who received an allogeneic stem cell transplant from an unrelated donor, was CMV-positive, and had acute and chronic GVHD. The graft donor may have contributed some T cells. The source material was PBMCs, sampled around 380 days after allogeneic stem cell transplant with calcineurin inhibitor and methotrexate. J is TRBJ2-1 and V is TRBV6-6; unclear D gene. Here the CDR3 reads CASMAERGSSEQFF. The CDR3 nucleotides are TGTGCCAGCATGGCAGAACGCGGAAGTAGTGAGCAGTTCTTC.